What follows are 18 T cell receptor beta chains derived from one specimen sequenced in a study of vaccination effects on CD4 cells after COVID-19. Assay used: immunoSEQ multiplex PCR; TCRdb lists only in-frame clones, some missing. The sample includes 50,000 to 65,000 clones, around three quarters of them seen just once. For these receptors, no antigen is known. Ahead of sequencing, the ViraFEST assay grew antigen-specific CD4+ T cells using viral peptide pools. When around nine days of culture had elapsed, CD4+ T cells were isolated. Subjects were given two BNT162b2 or mRNA-1273 vaccine doses. The specimen comprised CD4+ T cells from PBMCs cultured with HCoV-229E spike peptides, sampled after COVID-19 vaccination. Receptors originate from a human donor who received a COVID-19 vaccine.

The genes are TRBV4-3 and TRBJ1-2; 8 nucleotides line up with TRBD1. The germline gives CDR1 LGHNA, CDR2 YSLEER. CDR3 size: 16 residues. V trimming: 4 bases; J trimming: 4 bases; junction bases outside the gene matches: 11. CDR3 nucleotides: TGCGCCAGCAGCCGGCGAACGGGACAGGTTTTCTATGGCTACACCTTC. It codes for CASSRRTGQVFYGYTF.

This clone was seen a handful of times. The chain combines TRBV11-2 with TRBJ2-5, with no clear D. This CDR3 is built from 15 residues. From germline, CDR1 is SGHAT and CDR2 FQNNGV. The germline V and J ends were trimmed by 0 bases and 2 bases, with 10 bases remaining between them. As DNA, the CDR3 is TGTGCCAGCAGCTTAGAAGGTGTCGGTCAAGAGACCCAGTACTTC. The encoded protein is CASSLEGVGQETQYF.

The rearrangement links TRBV19 to TRBJ2-2, with D perhaps matching TRBD2 (6 bases). This CDR3 has 14 residues. With 8 bases removed from V and 5 bases from J, the gap between germline ends came to 15 bases. Germline-derived CDR1 and CDR2 are LNHDA and SQIVND (reference sequence). The chain's CDR3 is CASGSRGETGELFF. In nucleotides, the CDR3 is TGTGCCAGTGGAAGTCGCGGGGAAACCGGGGAGCTGTTTTTT. Using reference TRBV19 and TRBJ2-2 for the parts outside the CDR3, the full variable domain is DGGITQSPKYLFRKEGQNVTLSCEQNLNHDAMYWYRQDPGQGLRLIYYSQIVNDFQKGDIAEGYSVSREKKESFPLTVTSAQKNPTAFYLCASGSRGETGELFFGEGSRLTVL.

The rearrangement uses TRBV5-4 and TRBJ2-1; D perhaps matches TRBD2 (7 bases). CDR3 length: 15 amino acids. Germline V gene lookup returns CDR1 SGHNT and CDR2 YYREEE (reference sequence). Deletions cut 0 bases from V and 4 bases from J, with 11 bases between. The CDR3 nucleotides read TGTGCCAGCAGCTTGGGGGGGGGCCAATACAATGAGCAGTTCTTC. Translated, it gives CASSLGGGQYNEQFF.

In nucleotides, the CDR3 is TGTGCCAGTCGGGGGGCCCCGGACACCGGGGAGCTGTTTTTT. This sequence encodes CASRGAPDTGELFF. The chain uses TRBV19 and TRBJ2-2; D possibly corresponds to TRBD2 (7 bases). Germline loops: CDR1 LNHDA, CDR2 SQIVND (reference sequence). This CDR3 has 14 amino acids. V was clipped by 8 bases and J by 3 bases, with 13 bases between them.

This clone was seen only once. The gene calls are TRBV6-2 or TRBV6-3 and TRBJ2-1, with 10 nucleotides matching TRBD2. Trimming cost V 5 bases and J 9 bases; bases outside gene matches: 25. Germline V gives CDR1 MNHEY, CDR2 SVGEGT. There are 20 residues in the CDR3. CDR3: CASSLNRERGGLYRDGEQFF. CDR3 DNA: TGTGCCAGCAGTCTCAACAGGGAGCGGGGGGGCTTATACCGTGATGGTGAGCAGTTCTTC.

The rearrangement joins TRBV2 to TRBJ1-1, with TRBD1 as a possible D gene (6 bases). V was shortened by 6 bases and J by 1 base, with 15 bases between the two germline ends. CDR3 size: 15 residues. Germline CDR1 and CDR2: SNHLY and FYNNEI. CDR3: CASSLIGRGNTEAFF. CDR3 nucleotide sequence: TGTGCCAGCAGCCTTATTGGCAGGGGGAACACTGAAGCTTTCTTT.

This chain uses TRBV6-2 or TRBV6-3 with TRBJ1-5; 7 bases align to TRBD1. The CDR3 consists of 14 residues. The germline V gene has CDR1 MNHEY and CDR2 SVGEGT. The V gene end was trimmed by 4 bases and the J gene end by 3 bases; junction bases not matched to a gene: 3. Here the CDR3 DNA reads TGTGCCAGCAGTTCGACAGGGAACAATCAGCCCCAGCATTTT. Protein sequence: CASSSTGNNQPQHF.

DNA for the CDR3: TGCGCCAGCAGCCAAGAGCTCGTAGGTCAGCCCCAGCATTTT. This sequence encodes CASSQELVGQPQHF. This chain links TRBV4-1 with TRBJ1-5; no definite D call. The germline CDR1 and CDR2 sequences are MGHRA and YSYEKL. The V and J ends lost 0 bases and 6 bases respectively, with 9 bases between them. The CDR3 sequence is 14 residues long.

This chain uses TRBV10-1 with TRBJ1-1, with 8 bases identical to TRBD1. J gave up 1 base and V 6 bases, and 7 bases lay outside the gene matches. This CDR3 region has 15 residues. CDR1 is WNHNN, CDR2 SYGVQD, per germline (reference sequence). The CDR3 protein is CASRDREGPNTEAFF. Here the CDR3 DNA reads TGCGCCAGCAGGGACAGGGAGGGGCCGAACACTGAAGCTTTCTTT.

The V and J genes are TRBV2 and TRBJ2-3, with D uncertain. CDR3 length equals 11 residues. V was trimmed by 3 bases and J by 4 bases, leaving 2 bases between them. Germline V lookup: CDR1 SNHLY, CDR2 FYNNEI. DNA of the CDR3: TGTGCCAGCAGTGACTCAGATACGCAGTATTTT. It encodes CASSDSDTQYF.

The gene calls are TRBV30 and TRBJ2-3, with TRBD1 identical over 7 bases. This CDR3 spans 14 amino acids. With 0 bases clipped from V and 2 bases from J, the junction kept 2 bases outside the gene matches. Germline CDR1 is GTSNPN and CDR2 is SVGIG (reference sequence). As DNA, the CDR3 is TGTGCCTGGAGTGTCGGGACAGCCACAGATACGCAGTATTTT. It is translated as CAWSVGTATDTQYF. Full variable domain (remainder filled in from reference TRBV30 and TRBJ2-3): SQTIHQWPATLVQPVGSPLSLECTVEGTSNPNLYWYRQAAGRGLQLLFYSVGIGQISSEVPQNLSASRPQDRQFILSSKKLLLSDSGFYLCAWSVGTATDTQYFGPGTRLTVL.

The chain recombines TRBV7-2 with TRBJ2-2; 14 nucleotides align to TRBD2. The CDR3 sequence is 18 residues long. The germline CDR1 and CDR2 sequences are SGHTA and FQGNSA. The ends lost 5 bases at V and 6 bases at J; junction bases unmatched: 11. The CDR3 DNA follows: TGTGCCAGCAGCCCCATCGGACTAGCGGGGGGAATGGCCGGGGAGCTGTTTTTT. Translated, it gives CASSPIGLAGGMAGELFF.

The J gene is TRBJ2-6, the V gene TRBV24-1; TRBD1 agrees at 7 bases. V lost 4 bases to trimming and J lost 2 bases; unmatched junction nucleotides: 7. Per the germline V gene, CDR1 is KGHDR and CDR2 is SFDVKD. CDR3 length: 17 residues. This chain's CDR3 is CATSDPTGPAGANVLTF. CDR3 coding DNA: TGTGCCACCAGTGACCCGACAGGGCCTGCTGGGGCCAACGTCCTGACTTTC.

The chain carries TRBV18 and TRBJ2-7; 13 positions agree with TRBD2. The J segment lost 4 bases and the V segment lost 3 bases, leaving 9 bases of the junction unmatched. Germline-derived CDR1 and CDR2 are KGHSH and LQKENI. The CDR3 spans 17 residues. The DNA for the CDR3 is TGTGCCAGCTCACCGGGAGGACTAGCGGGGGCCACATACGAGCAGTACGTC. Translating gives CASSPGGLAGATYEQYV.

A few counts support this clone. This chain connects TRBV20-1 to TRBJ2-7; D gene unclear. Germline-derived CDR1 and CDR2 are DFQATT and SNEGSKA (reference sequence). The CDR3 is 13 residues long. Trimming took 3 bases from V and 2 from J, leaving 11 bases between them. For the CDR3, the DNA is TGCAGTGCTAGTACCCTTACCCCCTACGAGCAGTACGTC. Translation: CSASTLTPYEQYV.

V gene TRBV4-1 combines with J gene TRBJ1-2, with D uncertain. Germline lookup yields CDR1 MGHRA and CDR2 YSYEKL. V was pared by 5 bases and J by 0 bases, with 13 bases between. The length of the CDR3 is 15 residues. The CDR3 sequence: CASSDPAQANYGYTF. The CDR3 DNA reads TGCGCCAGCAGCGACCCGGCTCAAGCTAACTATGGCTACACCTTC.

The genes are TRBV2 and TRBJ1-1; D ambiguous. In germline, CDR1 is SNHLY, CDR2 FYNNEI. Trimming removed 7 bases from V and 4 bases from J, with 16 bases in between. CDR3 size: 14 residues. The chain's CDR3 is CASIDAETLTEAFF. DNA of the CDR3: TGTGCCAGCATCGACGCGGAGACTCTCACTGAAGCTTTCTTT.